Listed here is a single T cell receptor (beta chain). Method: immunoSEQ multiplex PCR; TCRdb's copy keeps in-frame clones and lacks some. The data show just over 300,000 clones, roughly 86% seen once. This entry belongs to a study of blood T cell repertoires in COVID-19. The germline V gene has CDR1 MDHEN and CDR2 SYDVKM. The CDR3 is made up of 14 amino acids. The V and J ends lost 6 bases and 5 bases, in that order; junction bases with no gene match: 10. The chain combines TRBV28 with TRBJ2-7; 7 bases line up with TRBD1. Material: peripheral blood. This TCR came from a woman between 25 and 40 years old with COVID-19, enrolled during active disease. The CDR3 protein is CASSRDRVGDEQYV. Here the CDR3 DNA reads TGTGCCAGCAGCCGAGACAGGGTGGGAGACGAGCAGTACGTC.